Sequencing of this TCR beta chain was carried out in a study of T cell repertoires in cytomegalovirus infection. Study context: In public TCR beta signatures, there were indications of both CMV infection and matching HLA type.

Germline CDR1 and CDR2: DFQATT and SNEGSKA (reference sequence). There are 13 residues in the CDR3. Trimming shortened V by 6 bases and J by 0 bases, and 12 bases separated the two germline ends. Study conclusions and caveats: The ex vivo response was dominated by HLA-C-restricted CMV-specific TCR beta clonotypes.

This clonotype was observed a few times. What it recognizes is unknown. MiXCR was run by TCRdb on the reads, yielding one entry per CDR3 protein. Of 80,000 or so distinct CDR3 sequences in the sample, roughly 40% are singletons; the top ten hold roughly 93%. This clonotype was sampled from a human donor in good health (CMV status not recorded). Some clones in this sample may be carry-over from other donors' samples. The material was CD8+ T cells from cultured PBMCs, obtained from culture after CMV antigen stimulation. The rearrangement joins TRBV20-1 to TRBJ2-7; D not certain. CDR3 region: CSAPDGNSYEQYF. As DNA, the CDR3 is TGCAGTGCCCCGGACGGCAACTCCTACGAGCAGTACTTC.